The 21 T cell receptor beta chains presented below share a single source sample, sequenced in a study of blood T cell repertoires in COVID-19. TCRdb's table, derived via immunoSEQ multiplex PCR, lists solely in-frame clones and lacks some. This sample has 300,000 to 400,000 clones, with over 75% found just once. The sample comprised PBMCs or T cells enriched from blood (not recorded which). These receptors all stem from a man aged 18 to 30 who had recovered from COVID-19.

The DNA of the CDR3 is TGCGCCAGCAGCTTGGACGGGGGGACCGAGTTCTTC. Its translation: CASSLDGGTEFF. This chain connects TRBV5-1 to TRBJ2-1; 7 bases agree with TRBD2. The CDR3 has 12 residues. J gave up 14 bases and V 0 bases, and 5 bases lay outside the gene matches. Germline assignment: CDR1 SGHRS and CDR2 YFSETQ.

A few counts support this clone. The chain couples TRBV9 to TRBJ2-1, with 10 bases identical to TRBD2. The CDR3 runs to 16 residues. The V and J ends lost 1 base and 15 bases, in that order; junction bases with no gene match: 16. The germline CDR1 and CDR2 sequences are SGDLS and YYNGEE. The CDR3 DNA reads as TGTGCCAGCAGCGTATATGGTAGCGGGGGGCCCAATGATCTGTTCTTC. Its protein is CASSVYGSGGPNDLFF.

This clone was found a few times. V and J are TRBV6-1 and TRBJ2-7; maybe TRBD2 (5 bases). The CDR3 contains 14 residues. Between the trimmed V and J ends, which lost 3 bases and 0 bases, there was a span of 9 bases. Per germline, CDR1 MNHNS and CDR2 SASEGT. DNA for the CDR3: TGTGCCAGCAGTGAGACGGGGAGCTCCTACGAGCAGTACTTC. Translated: CASSETGSSYEQYF.

V and J are TRBV19 and TRBJ2-7; 7 bases are a match to TRBD1. The CDR3 covers 13 residues. After removal of 5 bases from V and 3 bases from J, the junction contained 4 bases not matched to a gene. Germline V gene lookup returns CDR1 LNHDA and CDR2 SQIVND (reference sequence). The CDR3 sequence: CASSVGQLYEQYF. The CDR3 DNA reads TGTGCCAGTAGTGTGGGACAGCTCTACGAGCAGTACTTC.

V and J are TRBV11-2 and TRBJ2-3, with unresolved D. V lost 11 bases to trimming and J lost 2 bases, with 14 bases between them. CDR3 size: 13 residues. Germline values: CDR1 SGHAT, CDR2 FQNNGV. The CDR3 reads CAEGGEITDTQYF. Written as DNA, the CDR3 is TGTGCCGAAGGCGGCGAAATCACAGATACGCAGTATTTT.

The V and J genes are TRBV7-2 and TRBJ2-3, with no clear D. Trimming stripped 1 base from V and 8 bases from J, with 10 bases between. The CDR3 totals 13 residues. CDR1 is SGHTA and CDR2 is FQGNSA in the germline V gene. CDR3 in amino acids: CASSLGQIGTQYF. The CDR3 bases are TGTGCCAGCAGCTTAGGCCAAATCGGTACGCAGTATTTT.

The chain joins TRBV9 to TRBJ2-7, with D unresolved. Germline V gene lookup returns CDR1 SGDLS and CDR2 YYNGEE. The V gene lost 0 bases and the J gene lost 4 bases, with 11 bases spanning the gap. The CDR3 contains 14 residues. CDR3: CASSVDGDRYEQYF. In nucleotides, the CDR3 is TGTGCCAGCAGCGTAGATGGAGATCGGTACGAGCAGTACTTC.

V usage is TRBV11-2 and J usage is TRBJ2-5; 11 bases agree with TRBD2. The CDR3 runs to 16 residues. The J segment lost 5 bases and the V segment lost 1 base, leaving 6 bases of the junction unmatched. Germline lookup yields CDR1 SGHAT and CDR2 FQNNGV. This chain's CDR3 is CASSLGRLAGLETQYF. In DNA, the CDR3 is TGTGCCAGCAGCTTAGGCCGACTAGCGGGGTTGGAGACCCAGTACTTC.

The chain recombines TRBV9 with TRBJ1-1, with a tentative D call TRBD1 (5 bases). Germline V gives CDR1 SGDLS, CDR2 YYNGEE. The length of the CDR3 is 13 residues. V gave up 3 bases and J gave up 9 bases, with 15 bases separating them. The CDR3 is CASSAGDSKKAFF. The DNA of the CDR3 is TGTGCCAGCAGCGCCGGGGACTCCAAAAAAGCTTTCTTT. The complete variable domain, with remaining parts taken from reference TRBV9 and TRBJ1-1, reads DSGVTQTPKHLITATGQRVTLRCSPRSGDLSVYWYQQSLDQGLQFLIQYYNGEERAKGNILERFSAQQFPDLHSELNLSSLELGDSALYFCASSAGDSKKAFFGQGTRLTVV.

This chain links TRBV24-1 with TRBJ1-4, with 8 positions matching TRBD1. Germline CDR1 KGHDR, CDR2 SFDVKD. The CDR3 length is 16 residues. Trimming at V came to 6 bases and at J to 5 bases, leaving 10 bases not matched to a gene. The CDR3 coding sequence is TGTGCCACCAGTCCCTCCGCGGGACAGGAAAATGAAAAACTGTTTTTT. It codes for CATSPSAGQENEKLFF.

This rearrangement joins TRBV13 to TRBJ1-6, with 8 bases matching TRBD1. Trimming cost V 5 bases and J 7 bases; bases outside gene matches: 7. This CDR3 region has 15 residues. In germline, CDR1 is PRHDT, CDR2 FYEKMQ (reference sequence). The CDR3 reads CASSDRTGWNSPLHF. The CDR3 nucleotides are TGTGCCAGCAGCGATAGGACAGGGTGGAATTCACCCCTCCACTTT. Drawing the rest from reference TRBV13 and TRBJ1-6, the complete variable domain is AAGVIQSPRHLIKEKRETATLKCYPIPRHDTVYWYQQGPGQDPQFLISFYEKMQSDKGSIPDRFSAQQFSDYHSELNMSSLELGDSALYFCASSDRTGWNSPLHFGNGTRLTVT.

CDR3: CASNMATNEKLFF. As DNA, the CDR3 is TGTGCCAGCAACATGGCAACTAATGAAAAACTGTTTTTT. V and J are TRBV28 and TRBJ1-4; D gene uncertain. CDR3 length: 13 amino acids. Germline values: CDR1 MDHEN, CDR2 SYDVKM. The V and J ends lost 7 bases and 0 bases respectively, with 6 bases between them.

The chain employs TRBV5-1 and TRBJ1-4; tentative D call: TRBD1 (5 bases). The CDR3 spans 15 residues. Trimming took off 5 bases at V and 0 bases at J, with 11 bases between the two ends. Germline assignment: CDR1 SGHRS and CDR2 YFSETQ. The CDR3 region is CASSQGHATNEKLFF. CDR3 nucleotides: TGCGCCAGCAGTCAGGGTCATGCAACTAATGAAAAACTGTTTTTT. The whole variable domain, filled in from reference TRBV5-1 and TRBJ1-4, reads KAGVTQTPRYLIKTRGQQVTLSCSPISGHRSVSWYQQTPGQGLQFLFEYFSETQRNKGNFPGRFSGRQFSNSRSEMNVSTLELGDSALYLCASSQGHATNEKLFFGSGTQLSVL.

The chain links TRBV7-9 to TRBJ1-5; D call uncertain. Germline CDR1 reads SEHNR; CDR2 reads FQNEAQ (reference sequence). Trimming cost V 5 bases and J 3 bases, with 11 bases left between them. The CDR3 covers 14 residues. CDR3: CASSLEGLNQPQHF. CDR3 sequence (DNA): TGTGCCAGCAGCCTGGAGGGTCTCAATCAGCCCCAGCATTTT. The full variable domain, with the rest looked up from reference TRBV7-9 and TRBJ1-5, is DTGVSQNPRHKITKRGQNVTFRCDPISEHNRLYWYRQTLGQGPEFLTYFQNEAQLEKSRLLSDRFSAERPKGSFSTLEIQRTEQGDSAMYLCASSLEGLNQPQHFGDGTRLSIL.

The chain carries TRBV14 and TRBJ1-1; D gene ambiguous. Trimming took off 1 base at V and 6 bases at J, with 12 bases between the two ends. Per the germline V gene, CDR1 is SGHDN and CDR2 is FVKESK. CDR3 size: 14 residues. The CDR3 DNA follows: TGTGCCAGCAGCCAAGCAGGTCAGACCGCTGAAGCTTTCTTT. It codes for CASSQAGQTAEAFF.

The chain has TRBV6-5 and TRBJ1-2; a weak D match, TRBD1 (5 bases). This CDR3 contains 14 residues. Trimming took 7 bases from V and 4 from J, leaving 16 bases between them. Germline V gives CDR1 MNHEY, CDR2 SVGAGI. The CDR3 region is CASTARTNSYGYTF. CDR3 sequence (DNA): TGTGCCAGCACCGCTAGGACAAATTCCTATGGCTACACCTTC.

The chain joins TRBV7-9 to TRBJ1-4, with TRBD1 matching over 7 bases. V was pared by 4 bases and J by 7 bases, with 9 bases of the junction left unmatched. There are 15 residues in the CDR3. The germline V gene has CDR1 SEHNR and CDR2 FQNEAQ (reference sequence). The CDR3 region is CASSSRQGRSEKLFF. For the CDR3, the DNA is TGTGCCAGCAGCTCTAGACAGGGCCGAAGTGAAAAACTGTTTTTT. The complete variable domain, with remaining parts taken from reference TRBV7-9 and TRBJ1-4, reads DTGVSQNPRHKITKRGQNVTFRCDPISEHNRLYWYRQTLGQGPEFLTYFQNEAQLEKSRLLSDRFSAERPKGSFSTLEIQRTEQGDSAMYLCASSSRQGRSEKLFFGSGTQLSVL.

The V call is TRBV27, the J call TRBJ2-1, with 11 bases lining up with TRBD2. Germline V CDR1 and CDR2: MNHEY, SMNVEV (reference sequence). V dropped 5 bases and J dropped 4; count of bases not matched to a gene: 22. The CDR3 is 21 residues long. This CDR3 is CASSPLHPGLADSNLYNEQFF. CDR3 in DNA: TGTGCCAGCAGTCCCCTCCACCCGGGACTAGCGGACTCTAATCTTTACAATGAGCAGTTCTTC.

The V and J genes are TRBV10-1 and TRBJ2-7; TRBD2 matches at 8 bases. The CDR3 sequence is 13 residues long. Per the germline V gene, CDR1 is WNHNN and CDR2 is SYGVQD (reference sequence). V lost 6 bases and J lost 3; bases outside the gene matches: 4. The CDR3: CASSGTSHYEQYF. The CDR3 region has the DNA TGCGCCAGCAGCGGGACTAGTCACTACGAGCAGTACTTC.

The chain combines TRBV14 with TRBJ1-2, with 8 positions matching TRBD1. Germline V gene data show CDR1 as SGHDN and CDR2 as FVKESK. The CDR3 has 14 amino acids. The V and J ends lost 4 bases and 6 bases, in that order; junction bases with no gene match: 7. The CDR3: CASSLGQGGHGYTF. The DNA of the CDR3 is TGTGCCAGCAGCCTCGGACAGGGAGGGCATGGCTACACCTTC.

This clone was counted only a few times. The gene calls are TRBV5-4 and TRBJ2-7, with a weak D call TRBD1 (6 bases). Germline values: CDR1 SGHNT, CDR2 YYREEE (reference sequence). The germline V and J ends were trimmed by 4 bases and 5 bases, with 25 bases remaining between them. This CDR3 has 17 residues. CDR3 DNA sequence: TGTGCCAGCAGCCGAAAGTTACAGGGAACAGGCGCGGACGAGCAGTACTTC. It specifies CASSRKLQGTGADEQYF. Full variable domain (outside the CDR3, taken from reference TRBV5-4 and TRBJ2-7): ETGVTQSPTHLIKTRGQQVTLRCSSQSGHNTVSWYQQALGQGPQFIFQYYREEENGRGNFPPRFSGLQFPNYSSELNVNALELDDSALYLCASSRKLQGTGADEQYFGPGTRLTVT.